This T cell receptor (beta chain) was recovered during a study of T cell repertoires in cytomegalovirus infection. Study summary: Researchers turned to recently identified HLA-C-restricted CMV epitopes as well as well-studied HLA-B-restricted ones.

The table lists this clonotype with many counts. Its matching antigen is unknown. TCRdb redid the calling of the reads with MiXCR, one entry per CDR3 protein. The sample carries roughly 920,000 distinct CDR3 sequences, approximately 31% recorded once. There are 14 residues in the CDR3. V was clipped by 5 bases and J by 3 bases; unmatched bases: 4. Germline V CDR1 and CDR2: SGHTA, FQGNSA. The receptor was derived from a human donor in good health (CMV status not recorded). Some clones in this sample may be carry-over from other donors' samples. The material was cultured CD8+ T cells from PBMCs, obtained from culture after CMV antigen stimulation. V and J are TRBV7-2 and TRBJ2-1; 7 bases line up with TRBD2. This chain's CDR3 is CASSHPGGYNEQFF. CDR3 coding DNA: TGTGCCAGCAGCCACCCGGGGGGCTACAATGAGCAGTTCTTC.